These T cell receptor beta chains were read from a single sample in a study of T cell repertoires in cytomegalovirus infection. These receptors' antigens are unknown. Each CDR3 protein gets one entry after TCRdb re-called the reads with MiXCR. The sample includes fewer than 55,000 distinct CDR3 sequences, about 18% of them seen just once. The sequencing here drew on CD8+ T cells from cultured PBMCs, taken from culture after CMV antigen stimulation. The receptors originated from a human donor in good health (CMV status not recorded). Some clones in this sample may be carry-over from other donors' samples. Both conserved end residues are part of each CDR3. Each record gives: CDR3 DNA, CDR3 protein, clone size, V gene, J gene, D gene. The D gene is left open where the match is weak. Size is omitted from some rows. Given values are once, few, many or a class for expanded clones.

DNA: TGCGCCAGCAGCCGTCCCGGGACAGGGGGCGAGGACACCATATATTTT
CDR3: CASSRPGTGGEDTIYF
size: few
V: TRBV4-1
J: TRBJ1-3
D: TRBD1

DNA: TGTGCCAGCAGCTACCAAGAGACCCAGTACTTC
CDR3: CASSYQETQYF
size: few
V: TRBV7-9
J: TRBJ2-5
D: .

DNA: TGTGCCAGCAGTGGCGGGGACAGGGGAACCTATTACGAGCAGTACTTC
CDR3: CASSGGDRGTYYEQYF
size: .
V: TRBV27
J: TRBJ2-7
D: TRBD1

DNA: TGTGCCAGCAGTTACTCCGCCCGCCTCGGAGGGACCGGTAGCTATGGCTACACCTTC
CDR3: CASSYSARLGGTGSYGYTF
size: .
V: TRBV6-2/TRBV6-3
J: TRBJ1-2
D: .

DNA: TGTGCCAGCCGTTATGCGGGCGGCAATCAGCCCCAGCATTTT
CDR3: CASRYAGGNQPQHF
size: .
V: TRBV12-3/TRBV12-4
J: TRBJ1-5
D: .

DNA: TGTGCCAGCAGTTACGACCAGGGGCACTCCTACGAGCAGTACTTC
CDR3: CASSYDQGHSYEQYF
size: .
V: TRBV6-5
J: TRBJ2-7
D: .

DNA: TGTGCCTGCAGCTTAGGTCCGGGGAGCTCCTACAATGAGCAGTTCTTC
CDR3: CACSLGPGSSYNEQFF
size: .
V: TRBV7-2
J: TRBJ2-1
D: .

DNA: TGTGCCAGCAGCTTGCGAAGGTCTCGTGGCTACACCTTC
CDR3: CASSLRRSRGYTF
size: few
V: TRBV5-4
J: TRBJ1-2
D: .

DNA: TGTGCCAGCAGCTTAGTTCCAGGGAGCACAGATACGCAGTATTTT
CDR3: CASSLVPGSTDTQYF
size: few
V: TRBV7-6
J: TRBJ2-3
D: .

DNA: TGTGCCAGCAGCCCCAGGGTAGATACGCAGTATTTT
CDR3: CASSPRVDTQYF
size: .
V: TRBV7-9
J: TRBJ2-3
D: .

DNA: TGTGCCAGCAGTTTCCTTATGGGAAGTTGGCCCGGGGAGCTGTTTTTT
CDR3: CASSFLMGSWPGELFF
size: .
V: TRBV12-3/TRBV12-4
J: TRBJ2-2
D: .

DNA: TGTGCCAGTAGTATTACAGGCGGGAACGAGCAGTACTTC
CDR3: CASSITGGNEQYF
size: few
V: TRBV19
J: TRBJ2-7
D: .

DNA: TGTGCCAGCAGTCCAAGGGAGGGCAATGAGCAGTTCTTC
CDR3: CASSPREGNEQFF
size: .
V: TRBV12-3/TRBV12-4
J: TRBJ2-1
D: TRBD2

DNA: TGTGCCAGTAGTATAGGCAGGGCCGATACGCAGTATTTT
CDR3: CASSIGRADTQYF
size: .
V: TRBV19
J: TRBJ2-3
D: .

DNA: TGTGCCAGCAGCTTAGGGGCCTCGGGGGCTTTCTTT
CDR3: CASSLGASGAFF
size: .
V: TRBV7-8
J: TRBJ1-1
D: .

DNA: TGTGCCAGCAGTTACTCGATTAGGGGTGGCAGTGGCTACACCTTC
CDR3: CASSYSIRGGSGYTF
size: few
V: TRBV6-5
J: TRBJ1-2
D: .

DNA: TGTGCCAGCCCTGGATTTGGCACAGATACGCAGTATTTT
CDR3: CASPGFGTDTQYF
size: once
V: TRBV7-2
J: TRBJ2-3
D: .

DNA: TGTGCCAGCAGCAGGCCCGTAGATGACTCTGGGGCCAACGTCCTGACTTTC
CDR3: CASSRPVDDSGANVLTF
size: .
V: TRBV7-6
J: TRBJ2-6
D: .

DNA: TGTGCCAGCACCTTGTTCGGGGAGGGACATTATGGCTACACCTTC
CDR3: CASTLFGEGHYGYTF
size: .
V: TRBV7-9
J: TRBJ1-2
D: .

DNA: TGTGCCAGTGGCTCGGCAGCCCCTAACGGCTACACCTTC
CDR3: CASGSAAPNGYTF
size: .
V: TRBV19
J: TRBJ1-2
D: .

DNA: TGTGCCAGCAGCAATAGGGACTCATCCTACGAGCAGTACTTC
CDR3: CASSNRDSSYEQYF
size: few
V: TRBV7-8
J: TRBJ2-7
D: .

DNA: TGCGCCAGCAGCCTTTCTGGGCAGGGTAACACTGAAGCTTTCTTT
CDR3: CASSLSGQGNTEAFF
size: .
V: TRBV4-1
J: TRBJ1-1
D: .

DNA: TGCGCCAGCAGCCAAGAGGCCCCTTACAATGAGCAGTTCTTC
CDR3: CASSQEAPYNEQFF
size: .
V: TRBV4-1
J: TRBJ2-1
D: .

DNA: TGTGCCAGCAGCTACGAACAGGGTTATAATTCACCCCTCCACTTT
CDR3: CASSYEQGYNSPLHF
size: .
V: TRBV7-8
J: TRBJ1-6
D: .

DNA: TGTGCCAGCAGTTACTCAGGGACTAGCCTCCGGGCTGAGCAGTTCTTC
CDR3: CASSYSGTSLRAEQFF
size: .
V: TRBV6-2/TRBV6-3
J: TRBJ2-1
D: TRBD2

DNA: TGTGCCAGCAGTTCGGGACTCGTGATGGCGCAGTACTTC
CDR3: CASSSGLVMAQYF
size: few
V: TRBV12-3/TRBV12-4
J: TRBJ2-7
D: .

DNA: TGTGCCAGCAGCATAAACAGGGGGGATAGCAATCAGCCCCAGCATTTT
CDR3: CASSINRGDSNQPQHF
size: .
V: TRBV7-2
J: TRBJ1-5
D: TRBD1

DNA: TGTGCCAGCAGTTCCCCGGGACTAGCGGCGGTGTACGGGCAGTACTTC
CDR3: CASSSPGLAAVYGQYF
size: .
V: TRBV5-5
J: TRBJ2-7
D: TRBD2

DNA: TGTGCCAGCAATCCAACCGGGACAGGGATATACGAGCAGTACTTC
CDR3: CASNPTGTGIYEQYF
size: few
V: TRBV6-6
J: TRBJ2-7
D: TRBD1

DNA: TGTGCCAGCAGGGGACACGAATCCTACGAGCAGTACTTC
CDR3: CASRGHESYEQYF
size: few
V: TRBV5-6
J: TRBJ2-7
D: .

DNA: TGTGCCAGCACCGGGACAGGAGTCTCCTACGAGCAGTACTTC
CDR3: CASTGTGVSYEQYF
size: .
V: TRBV27
J: TRBJ2-7
D: TRBD1

DNA: TGCGCCAGCAGCTCACAGGGTCTTAAATCTCAGCCCCAGCATTTT
CDR3: CASSSQGLKSQPQHF
size: .
V: TRBV5-1
J: TRBJ1-5
D: .

DNA: TGTGCCAGCAGTTTAGCGAGCGCGGGGAGCCATGGCTACACCTTC
CDR3: CASSLASAGSHGYTF
size: .
V: TRBV12-3/TRBV12-4
J: TRBJ1-2
D: .

DNA: TGTGCCAGCAGCTATTGGGACAGACCGAACACTGAAGCTTTCTTT
CDR3: CASSYWDRPNTEAFF
size: few
V: TRBV7-9
J: TRBJ1-1
D: TRBD1

DNA: TGTGCCAGAGCTTTGTTGACAGGGATGAACACCGGGGAGCTGTTTTTT
CDR3: CARALLTGMNTGELFF
size: many
V: TRBV2
J: TRBJ2-2
D: TRBD1

DNA: TGTGCCAGCAGCCCCAGGGGCGGCGATAATGAAAAACTGTTTTTT
CDR3: CASSPRGGDNEKLFF
size: .
V: TRBV12-3/TRBV12-4
J: TRBJ1-4
D: .